The T cell receptor (beta chain) under discussion was sequenced for a study of CD8 T cells in ankylosing spondylitis. Study-wide findings and caveats: The study identified a TCR beta motif of roughly eight highly homologous variants that appeared characteristic of ankylosing spondylitis blood. Disease-linked clones reportedly showed significant enrichment in matched ankylosing spondylitis synovial fluid.

Only a few counts were recorded for this clonotype. The antigen remains undetermined. A quantitative 5'-RACE method, one with molecular barcodes, was used to make TCR beta libraries. TCRdb passed the 5' RACE reads through MiXCR, listing each CDR3 protein once. The sample has around 540,000 distinct CDR3 sequences; 9.5% to 15% are singletons. V was pared by 0 bases and J by 1 base, with 8 bases of the junction left unmatched. The CDR3 runs 17 residues. Germline CDR1 reads SGHRS; CDR2 reads YFSETQ. This TCR was recovered from a male donor with ankylosing spondylitis. Sample: blood, either unsorted or a sorted T cell fraction (not recorded which). The V call is TRBV5-1, the J call TRBJ2-5; 8 bases fit TRBD2. The CDR3 sequence: CASSLARGAGAQETQYF. Written as DNA, the CDR3 is TGCGCCAGCAGCTTGGCGCGGGGGGCAGGGGCCCAAGAGACCCAGTACTTC.